This T cell receptor (beta chain) emerged from a study of T-cell reconstitution after alpha-beta-depleted transplantation in children. TCRbeta library preparation incorporated unique molecular identifiers. Each CDR3 protein gets one entry after TCRdb re-called the PCR reads with MiXCR. The data contain about 640,000 distinct CDR3 sequences, 13% of them singletons. The table lists this clonotype with a few counts. The V end was cut by 0 bases, the J end by 2 bases, with 14 bases between. The germline V gene encodes CDR1 LGHNA and CDR2 YSLEER. The CDR3 runs to 17 residues. This chain joins TRBV4-3 and TRBJ1-5; no clear D. Sequences were derived from PBMCs, mostly from graft donor cells, sampled 360 days after TCRalphabeta/CD19-depleted stem cell transplant. The clonotype was recovered from a male patient under 18 who had a stem cell transplant for acute myeloid leukemia, so the T cells may come from the graft donor. DNA of the CDR3: TGCGCCAGCAGCCAAGATGCAGGTGTTCTGGGCAATCAGCCCCAGCATTTT. Translation gives CASSQDAGVLGNQPQHF.